These 6 T cell receptor beta chains were all obtained from the same sample, sequenced in a study of monozygotic twins with inflammatory bowel disease. One entry per CDR3 protein, without DNA, is what TCRdb gives after re-calling the 5' RACE reads. Its table records about 380,000 distinct CDR3 sequences. The sequenced sample consisted of blood. These receptors originate from a human donor with ulcerative colitis or Crohn's disease, or a healthy co-twin of an affected twin (not recorded which).

The CDR3: CASRPLRSGESQETQYF. The genes are TRBV7-2 and TRBJ2-5; TCRdb reports TRBD2, a call that lacks DNA to check it against. The CDR3 runs to 17 residues. Germline lookup yields CDR1 SGHTA and CDR2 FQGNSA.

The V gene is TRBV6-1, the J gene TRBJ2-3; lacking DNA, the TRBD1 call made by TCRdb goes unchecked. From germline, CDR1 is MNHNS and CDR2 SASEGT. The CDR3 contains 14 residues. This chain's CDR3 is CASSPGEFADTQYF.

The chain uses TRBV6-1 and TRBJ2-4; TCRdb's assignment of TRBD1 cannot be checked, as there is no DNA. The CDR3 is made up of 14 amino acids. Looked up from germline, CDR1 is MNHNS and CDR2 is SASEGT. The CDR3 loop reads CASRQGRVGGDQYF.

The chain carries TRBV10-3 and TRBJ1-4; TCRdb selects TRBD1, and the lack of DNA leaves this call unchecked. This CDR3 comprises 14 residues. Germline V CDR1 and CDR2: ENHRY, SYGVKD. The CDR3 protein is CAISPGTGNEKLFF.

This chain links TRBV4-3 with TRBJ2-7; TCRdb's D call of TRBD1 is untestable without DNA. Germline CDR1 and CDR2: LGHNA and YSLEER. The CDR3 spans 16 residues. Here the CDR3 reads CASSQGTGWTPYEQYF.

V is TRBV20-1 and J is TRBJ2-6. The germline gives CDR1 DFQATT, CDR2 SNEGSKA (reference sequence). The length of the CDR3 is 14 residues. The CDR3 spells CSARPSSGANVLTF.